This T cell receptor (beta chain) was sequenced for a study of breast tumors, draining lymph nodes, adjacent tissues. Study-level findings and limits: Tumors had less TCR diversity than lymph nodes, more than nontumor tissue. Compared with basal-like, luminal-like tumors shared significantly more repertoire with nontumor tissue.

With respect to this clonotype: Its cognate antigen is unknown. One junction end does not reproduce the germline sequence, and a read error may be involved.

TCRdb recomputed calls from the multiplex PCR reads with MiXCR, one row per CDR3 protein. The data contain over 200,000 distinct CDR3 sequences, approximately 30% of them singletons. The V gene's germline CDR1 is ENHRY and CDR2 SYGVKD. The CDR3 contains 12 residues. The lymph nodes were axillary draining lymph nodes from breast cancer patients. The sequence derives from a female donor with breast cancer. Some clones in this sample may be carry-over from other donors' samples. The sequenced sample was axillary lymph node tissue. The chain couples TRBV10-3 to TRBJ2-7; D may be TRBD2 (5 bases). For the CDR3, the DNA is TGTGCCATCAGTGTGCAGACCTGGGAGCTGTACTTT. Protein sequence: CAISVQTWELYF.